This section outlines one T cell receptor (beta chain) sequence together with its context. What it binds is unknown. This sample stems from a study of PD-1 blockade in classical Hodgkin lymphoma. The sample's time point: cycle 4 day 1 (C4D1), after five to seven weeks of nivolumab. Each patient relapsed following autologous stem cell transplantation, and prior brentuximab vedotin exposure differed. Produced via immunoSEQ multiplex PCR; TCRdb's table is partial and in-frame only. In the table there are about 110,000 clones, roughly nine tenths of which are singletons. CDR1 is LNHDA and CDR2 is SQIVND in the germline V gene (reference sequence). The CDR3 spans 14 residues. V was trimmed by 4 bases and J by 7 bases, leaving 13 bases between them. General observations from the study: Before treatment, complete responders showed about the same diversity as newly diagnosed patients. At baseline, newly diagnosed patients reportedly showed less TCR diversity than healthy donors. Individuals initiating nivolumab under 1 year after ASCT were excluded.

The sequence was obtained from a human donor with classical Hodgkin lymphoma. J is TRBJ2-2 and V is TRBV19; D might be TRBD1 (6 bases). The sequencing used peripheral blood mononuclear cells (PBMCs), collected before the fourth cycle of nivolumab. CDR3 region: CASSTPGDDGELFF. CDR3 sequence (DNA): TGTGCCAGTAGTACCCCAGGGGATGACGGGGAGCTGTTTTTT.